This T cell receptor beta chain was identified during a study of blood T cell repertoires in COVID-19. Turning to the study itself: Spain, Italy and the United States supplied samples that represented acute and convalescent COVID-19.

How the authors handled the data: Counts of nucleated cells, estimated from reference gene primer amplification, were obtained. Profiling relied on immunoSEQ multiplex PCR, and the TCRdb table lists in-frame clones only, not all of them. That table furnishes V, J and clone size, whereas the DNA furnished D and trimming. The sample holds about 220,000 clones, over 75% seen once. The germline gives CDR1 GTSNPN, CDR2 SVGIG (reference sequence). The CDR3 spans 15 residues. J lost 5 bases, V lost 0 bases, and 7 bases had no gene match. The sample was peripheral blood. V gene TRBV30 combines with J gene TRBJ1-5; 7 bases are a match to TRBD1. The source is a man in his forties with active or convalescent COVID-19. The CDR3 bases are TGTGCCTGGAGTGTACGTGGCAGGGGGTATCAGCCCCAGCATTTT. Amino acids: CAWSVRGRGYQPQHF. The whole variable domain, filled in from reference TRBV30 and TRBJ1-5, reads SQTIHQWPATLVQPVGSPLSLECTVEGTSNPNLYWYRQAAGRGLQLLFYSVGIGQISSEVPQNLSASRPQDRQFILSSKKLLLSDSGFYLCAWSVRGRGYQPQHFGDGTRLSIL.